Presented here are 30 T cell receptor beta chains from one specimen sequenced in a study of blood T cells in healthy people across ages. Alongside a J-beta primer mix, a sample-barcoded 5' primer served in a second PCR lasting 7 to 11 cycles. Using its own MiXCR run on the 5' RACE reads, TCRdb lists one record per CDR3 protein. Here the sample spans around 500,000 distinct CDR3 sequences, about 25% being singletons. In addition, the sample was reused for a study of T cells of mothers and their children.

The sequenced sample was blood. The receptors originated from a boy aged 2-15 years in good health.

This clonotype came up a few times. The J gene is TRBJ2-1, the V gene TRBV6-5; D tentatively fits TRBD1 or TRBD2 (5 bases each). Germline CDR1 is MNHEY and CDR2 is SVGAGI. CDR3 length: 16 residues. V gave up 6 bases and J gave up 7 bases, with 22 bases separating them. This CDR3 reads CASSLGLGELENEQFF. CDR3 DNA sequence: TGTGCCAGCAGCCTGGGGTTAGGGGAGTTGGAGAATGAGCAGTTCTTC.

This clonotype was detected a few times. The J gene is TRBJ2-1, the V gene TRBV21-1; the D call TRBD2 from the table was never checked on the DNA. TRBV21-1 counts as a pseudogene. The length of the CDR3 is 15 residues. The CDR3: CASSKVSREYHEQFF. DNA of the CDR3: TGTGCCAGCAGCAAAGTTTCCAGGGAATATCATGAGCAGTTCTTC.

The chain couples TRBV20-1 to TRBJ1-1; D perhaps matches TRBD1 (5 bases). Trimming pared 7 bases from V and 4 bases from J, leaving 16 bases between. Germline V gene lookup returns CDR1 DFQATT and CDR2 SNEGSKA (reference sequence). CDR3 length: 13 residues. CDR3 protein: CSGGVGGGTEAFF. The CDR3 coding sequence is TGCAGTGGTGGAGTCGGTGGGGGCACTGAAGCTTTCTTT.

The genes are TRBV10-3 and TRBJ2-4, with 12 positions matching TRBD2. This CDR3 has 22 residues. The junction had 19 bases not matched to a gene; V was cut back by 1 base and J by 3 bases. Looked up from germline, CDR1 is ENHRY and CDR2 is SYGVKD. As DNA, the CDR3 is TGTGCCATCAGTGAGTTAAGGACAGGGATGACTAGCGGGAGACGAGGCAAAAACATTCAGTACTTC. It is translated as CAISELRTGMTSGRRGKNIQYF.

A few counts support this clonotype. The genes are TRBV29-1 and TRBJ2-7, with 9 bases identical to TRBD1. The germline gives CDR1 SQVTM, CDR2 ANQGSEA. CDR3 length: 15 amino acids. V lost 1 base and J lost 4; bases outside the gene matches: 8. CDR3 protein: CSVEGAGTGQYEQYF. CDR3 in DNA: TGCAGCGTTGAAGGCGCCGGGACAGGGCAATACGAGCAGTACTTC.

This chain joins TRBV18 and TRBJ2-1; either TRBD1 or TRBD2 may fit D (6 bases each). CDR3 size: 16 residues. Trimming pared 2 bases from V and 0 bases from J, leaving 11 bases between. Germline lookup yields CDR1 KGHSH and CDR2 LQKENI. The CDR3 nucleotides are TGTGCCAGCTCACCAATAGGGGGGAGCTCCTACAATGAGCAGTTCTTC. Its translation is CASSPIGGSSYNEQFF.

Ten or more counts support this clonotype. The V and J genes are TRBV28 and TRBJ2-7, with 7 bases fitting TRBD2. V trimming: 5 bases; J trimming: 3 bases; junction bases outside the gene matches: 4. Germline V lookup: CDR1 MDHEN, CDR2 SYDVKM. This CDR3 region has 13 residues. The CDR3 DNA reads TGTGCCAGCAGTCCGCCGGGGGGCTACGAGCAGTACTTC. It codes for CASSPPGGYEQYF.

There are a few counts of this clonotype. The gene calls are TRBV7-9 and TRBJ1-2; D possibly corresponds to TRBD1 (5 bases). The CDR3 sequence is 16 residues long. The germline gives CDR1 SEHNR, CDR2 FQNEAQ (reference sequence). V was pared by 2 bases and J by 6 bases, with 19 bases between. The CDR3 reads CASSLNPGSTRDGYTF. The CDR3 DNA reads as TGTGCCAGCAGCTTAAACCCGGGTTCCACCAGGGATGGCTACACCTTC.

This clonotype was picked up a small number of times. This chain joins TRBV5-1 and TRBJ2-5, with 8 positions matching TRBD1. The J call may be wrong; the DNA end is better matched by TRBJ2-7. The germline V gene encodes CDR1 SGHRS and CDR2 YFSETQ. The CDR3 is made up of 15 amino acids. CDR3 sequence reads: CASSFRGRSIDEQYF. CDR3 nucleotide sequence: TGCGCCAGCAGCTTCAGGGGGCGTTCAATCGACGAGCAGTACTTC.

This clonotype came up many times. The DNA of the CDR3 is TGTGCCAGCAGCATCTCTGGAAACACCATATATTTT. Translation: CASSISGNTIYF. The V gene is TRBV6-6, the J gene TRBJ1-3; D call uncertain. Germline assignment: CDR1 MNHNY and CDR2 SVGAGI (reference sequence). The V and J ends lost 6 bases and 0 bases respectively, with 3 bases between them. The CDR3 has 12 amino acids.

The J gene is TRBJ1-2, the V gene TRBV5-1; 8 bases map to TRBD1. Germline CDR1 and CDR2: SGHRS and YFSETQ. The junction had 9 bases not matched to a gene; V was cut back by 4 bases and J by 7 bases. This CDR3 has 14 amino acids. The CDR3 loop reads CASSAGQERGGYTF. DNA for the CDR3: TGCGCCAGCAGCGCGGGACAGGAGAGGGGTGGCTACACCTTC.

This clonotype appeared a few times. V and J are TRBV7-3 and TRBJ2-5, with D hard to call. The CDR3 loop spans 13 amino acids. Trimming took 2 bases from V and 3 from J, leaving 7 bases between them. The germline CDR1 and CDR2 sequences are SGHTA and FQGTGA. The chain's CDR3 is CASSLPNKETQYF. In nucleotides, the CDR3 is TGTGCCAGCAGCTTACCCAATAAAGAGACCCAGTACTTC.

CDR3 residues: CASSRGAAGVNEQYF. The CDR3 DNA is TGTGCCAGCAGTAGGGGGGCGGCAGGGGTAAACGAGCAGTACTTC. V usage is TRBV7-6 and J usage is TRBJ2-5; D may correspond to TRBD1 or TRBD2 (6 bases each). The J call may be mistaken, given a closer DNA end match to TRBJ2-7. The CDR3 is made up of 15 amino acids. Germline CDR1 SGHVS, CDR2 FNYEAQ.

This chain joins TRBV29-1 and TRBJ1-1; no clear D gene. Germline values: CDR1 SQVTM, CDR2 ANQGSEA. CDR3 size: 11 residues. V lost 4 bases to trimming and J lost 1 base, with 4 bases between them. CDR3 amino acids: CSVARNTEAFF. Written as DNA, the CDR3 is TGCAGCGTTGCCAGGAACACTGAAGCTTTCTTT. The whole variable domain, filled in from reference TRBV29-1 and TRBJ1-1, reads SAVISQKPSRDICQRGTSLTIQCQVDSQVTMMFWYRQQPGQSLTLIATANQGSEATYESGFVIDKFPISRPNLTFSTLTVSNMSPEDSSIYLCSVARNTEAFFGQGTRLTVV.

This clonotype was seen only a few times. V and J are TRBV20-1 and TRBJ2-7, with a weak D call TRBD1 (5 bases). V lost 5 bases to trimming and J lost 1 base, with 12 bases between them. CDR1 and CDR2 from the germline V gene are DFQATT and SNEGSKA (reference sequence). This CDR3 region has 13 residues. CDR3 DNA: TGCAGTGCTCCGACAGTCGGATCCTACGAGCAGTACTTC. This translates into CSAPTVGSYEQYF.

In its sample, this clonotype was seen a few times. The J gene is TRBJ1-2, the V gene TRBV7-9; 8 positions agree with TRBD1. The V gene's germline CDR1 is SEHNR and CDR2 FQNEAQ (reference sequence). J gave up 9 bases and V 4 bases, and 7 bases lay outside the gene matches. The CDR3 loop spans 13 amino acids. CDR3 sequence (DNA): TGTGCCAGCAGCTCTACCAGGGGGCAGAGCTACACCTTC. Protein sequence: CASSSTRGQSYTF. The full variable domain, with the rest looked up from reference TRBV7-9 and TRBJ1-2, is DTGVSQNPRHKITKRGQNVTFRCDPISEHNRLYWYRQTLGQGPEFLTYFQNEAQLEKSRLLSDRFSAERPKGSFSTLEIQRTEQGDSAMYLCASSSTRGQSYTFGSGTRLTVV.

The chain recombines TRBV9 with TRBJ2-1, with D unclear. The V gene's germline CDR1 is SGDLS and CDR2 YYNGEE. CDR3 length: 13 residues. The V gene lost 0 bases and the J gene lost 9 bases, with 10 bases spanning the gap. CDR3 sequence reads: CASSVDVVGEQFF. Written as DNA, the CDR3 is TGTGCCAGCAGCGTAGACGTGGTAGGTGAGCAGTTCTTC.

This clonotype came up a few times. CDR3 in amino acids: CASSPRAGAGLQETQYF. The CDR3, as DNA: TGCGCCAGCAGCCCGCGGGCTGGAGCGGGGCTCCAAGAGACCCAGTACTTC. The chain carries TRBV5-1 and TRBJ2-5; 7 bases match TRBD2. The CDR3 has 17 amino acids. J was trimmed by 1 base and V by 4 bases; bases with no gene match: 13. The germline CDR1 and CDR2 sequences are SGHRS and YFSETQ.

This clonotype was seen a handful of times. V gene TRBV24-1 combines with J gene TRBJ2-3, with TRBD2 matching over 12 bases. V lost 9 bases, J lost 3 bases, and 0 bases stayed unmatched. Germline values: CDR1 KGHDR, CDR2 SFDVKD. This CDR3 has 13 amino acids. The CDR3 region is CATGLAGTDTQYF. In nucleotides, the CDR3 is TGTGCCACCGGACTAGCGGGGACAGATACGCAGTATTTT.

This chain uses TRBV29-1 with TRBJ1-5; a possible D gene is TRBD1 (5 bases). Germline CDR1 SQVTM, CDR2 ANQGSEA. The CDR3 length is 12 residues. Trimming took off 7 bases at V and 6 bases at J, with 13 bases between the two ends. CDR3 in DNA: TGCAGCGGGGGGGGTCAGGGTCAGCCCCAGCATTTT. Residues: CSGGGQGQPQHF.

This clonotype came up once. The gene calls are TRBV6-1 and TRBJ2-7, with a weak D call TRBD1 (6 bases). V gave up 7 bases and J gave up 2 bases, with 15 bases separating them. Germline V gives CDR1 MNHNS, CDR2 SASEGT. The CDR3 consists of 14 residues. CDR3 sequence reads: CASNEPGQTYEQYF. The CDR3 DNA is TGTGCCAGCAATGAGCCAGGACAGACCTACGAGCAGTACTTC.

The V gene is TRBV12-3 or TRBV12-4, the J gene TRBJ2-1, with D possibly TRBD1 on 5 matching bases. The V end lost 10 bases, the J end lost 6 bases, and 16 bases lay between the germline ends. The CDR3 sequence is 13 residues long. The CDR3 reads CATRTFSSNEQFF. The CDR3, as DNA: TGTGCCACGCGGACATTTTCGAGCAATGAGCAGTTCTTC.

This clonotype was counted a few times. The CDR3 DNA is TGCGCCAGCAAAAAGGAACAGGGACACTACACCTTC. Protein product: CASKKEQGHYTF. This sequence joins TRBV5-1 and TRBJ1-2, with D maybe TRBD1 (6 bases). This CDR3 contains 12 residues. The V gene lost 6 bases and the J gene lost 10 bases, with 16 bases spanning the gap. The germline V gene encodes CDR1 SGHRS and CDR2 YFSETQ.

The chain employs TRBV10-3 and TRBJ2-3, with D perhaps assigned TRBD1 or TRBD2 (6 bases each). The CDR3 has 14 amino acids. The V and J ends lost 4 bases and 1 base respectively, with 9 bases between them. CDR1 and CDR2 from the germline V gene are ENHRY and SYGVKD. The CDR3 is CAISVGGRTDTQYF. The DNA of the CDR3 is TGTGCCATCAGTGTTGGGGGGCGCACAGATACGCAGTATTTT.

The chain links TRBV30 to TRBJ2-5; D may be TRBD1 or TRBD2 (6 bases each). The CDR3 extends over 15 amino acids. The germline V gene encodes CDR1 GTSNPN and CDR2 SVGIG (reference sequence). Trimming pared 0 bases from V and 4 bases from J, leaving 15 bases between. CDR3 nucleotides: TGTGCCTGGAGTGTAAGGAGGGGGACCCGAGAGACCCAGTACTTC. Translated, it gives CAWSVRRGTRETQYF. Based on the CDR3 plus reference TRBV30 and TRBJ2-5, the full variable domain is SQTIHQWPATLVQPVGSPLSLECTVEGTSNPNLYWYRQAAGRGLQLLFYSVGIGQISSEVPQNLSASRPQDRQFILSSKKLLLSDSGFYLCAWSVRRGTRETQYFGPGTRLLVL.

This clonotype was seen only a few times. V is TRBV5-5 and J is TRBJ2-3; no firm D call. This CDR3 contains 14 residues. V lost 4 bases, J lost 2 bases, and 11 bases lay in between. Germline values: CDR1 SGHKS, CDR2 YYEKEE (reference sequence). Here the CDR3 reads CASSLRTDTDTQYF. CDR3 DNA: TGTGCCAGCAGCCTCCGGACGGACACAGATACGCAGTATTTT.

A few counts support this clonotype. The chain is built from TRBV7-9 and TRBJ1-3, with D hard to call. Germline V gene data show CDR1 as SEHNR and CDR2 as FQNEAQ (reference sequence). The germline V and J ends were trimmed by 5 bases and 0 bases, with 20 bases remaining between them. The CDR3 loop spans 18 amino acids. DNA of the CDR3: TGTGCCAGCAGCCCCCCCAGTCTTCATCCTTCCTCTGGAAACACCATATATTTT. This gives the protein CASSPPSLHPSSGNTIYF.

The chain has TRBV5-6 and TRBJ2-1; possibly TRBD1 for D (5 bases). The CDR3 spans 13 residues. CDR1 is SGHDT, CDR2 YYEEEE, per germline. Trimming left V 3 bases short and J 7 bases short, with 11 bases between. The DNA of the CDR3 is TGTGCCAGCAGCTCGACAGACAGAAATGAGCAGTTCTTC. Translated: CASSSTDRNEQFF.

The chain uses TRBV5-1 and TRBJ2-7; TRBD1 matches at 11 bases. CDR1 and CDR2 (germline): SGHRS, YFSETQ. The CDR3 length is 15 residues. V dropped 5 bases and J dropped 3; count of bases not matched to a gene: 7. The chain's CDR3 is CASRAGTGGFYEQYF. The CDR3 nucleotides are TGCGCCAGCAGGGCCGGGACAGGGGGTTTCTACGAGCAGTACTTC.

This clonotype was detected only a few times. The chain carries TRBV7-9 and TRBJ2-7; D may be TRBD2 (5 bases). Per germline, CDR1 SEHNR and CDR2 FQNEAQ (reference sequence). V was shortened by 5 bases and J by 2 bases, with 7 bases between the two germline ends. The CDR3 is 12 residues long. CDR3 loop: CASSHGAYEQYF. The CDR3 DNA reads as TGTGCCAGCAGCCACGGGGCCTACGAGCAGTACTTC.